Each of the 20 T cell receptor beta chains below was sequenced from the same sample in a study of blood T cell repertoires in COVID-19. The assay was immunoSEQ multiplex PCR, and TCRdb's table has in-frame clones only and misses some. The sample shows just over 35,000 clones, about nine tenths of them seen only once. Sequencing was carried out using peripheral blood. All receptors come from a man aged 60-69 years with acute or convalescent COVID-19.

The chain carries TRBV19 and TRBJ2-5; TRBD2 aligns across 8 bases. V trimming: 5 bases; J trimming: 3 bases; junction bases outside the gene matches: 14. There are 17 residues in the CDR3. From germline, CDR1 is LNHDA and CDR2 SQIVND (reference sequence). The CDR3 nucleotides read TGTGCCAGTAGTGTGGGTCTAGCGGGCCCATGGAAAGAGACCCAGTACTTC. This translates into CASSVGLAGPWKETQYF.

This rearrangement joins TRBV5-1 to TRBJ2-5; TRBD1 is a possible D gene (6 bases). Germline V gene lookup returns CDR1 SGHRS and CDR2 YFSETQ. The V gene lost 4 bases and the J gene lost 5 bases, with 12 bases spanning the gap. This CDR3 spans 13 amino acids. The CDR3 DNA is TGCGCCAGCAGCCAACAGGGTGGGGAGACCCAGTACTTC. Translated: CASSQQGGETQYF.

The chain uses TRBV5-4 and TRBJ2-7, with 7 bases that match TRBD2. The CDR3 covers 15 residues. The germline CDR1 and CDR2 sequences are SGHNT and YYREEE (reference sequence). Trimming removed 5 bases from V and 2 bases from J; junction bases left unmatched: 10. The CDR3 reads CASSTGLAEAYEQYF. CDR3 bases: TGTGCCAGCAGTACCGGCCTAGCGGAAGCCTACGAGCAGTACTTC.

The chain uses TRBV27 and TRBJ1-1; D remains unclear. In germline, CDR1 is MNHEY, CDR2 SMNVEV (reference sequence). With 6 bases removed from V and 3 bases from J, the gap between germline ends came to 17 bases. The CDR3 runs 15 residues. The CDR3 sequence is CASSESLGGHTEAFF. The CDR3 nucleotides are TGTGCCAGCAGCGAGAGCTTGGGCGGGCACACTGAAGCTTTCTTT.

The rearrangement links TRBV5-1 to TRBJ2-5; TRBD2 agrees at 9 bases. The CDR3 covers 13 residues. V dropped 6 bases and J dropped 3; count of bases not matched to a gene: 3. Germline assignment: CDR1 SGHRS and CDR2 YFSETQ. The CDR3 loop is CASNSGSKETQYF. CDR3 nucleotide sequence: TGCGCCAGCAATAGCGGGAGTAAAGAGACCCAGTACTTC.

J is TRBJ1-2 and V is TRBV6-5; TRBD1 is a possible D gene (6 bases). Trimming shortened V by 2 bases and J by 4 bases, and 17 bases separated the two germline ends. There are 16 residues in the CDR3. Germline CDR1 reads MNHEY; CDR2 reads SVGAGI. The CDR3 sequence: CASSYGHRTGRYGYTF. The CDR3 coding sequence is TGTGCCAGCAGTTACGGCCATAGAACAGGGCGCTATGGCTACACCTTC.

This chain links TRBV7-8 with TRBJ1-4, with TRBD1 as a possible D gene (6 bases). The V and J ends lost 9 bases and 3 bases respectively, with 14 bases between them. The CDR3 runs 14 residues. Germline values: CDR1 SGHVS, CDR2 FQNEAQ. CDR3 sequence: CASGPGAANEKLFF. As DNA, the CDR3 is TGTGCCAGTGGTCCAGGGGCGGCTAATGAAAAACTGTTTTTT.

This clone was detected only a few times. The gene calls are TRBV9 and TRBJ1-4, with 11 bases fitting TRBD1. Germline V gene lookup returns CDR1 SGDLS and CDR2 YYNGEE. CDR3 length: 14 residues. Unmatched junction bases numbered 4, after V lost 0 bases and J lost 12 bases. The CDR3 spells CASSVEGQGDQLFF. The CDR3 DNA sequence: TGTGCCAGCAGCGTAGAGGGACAGGGGGACCAACTGTTTTTT.

This chain links TRBV27 with TRBJ1-5, with no clear D. The V end was cut by 5 bases, the J end by 5 bases, with 13 bases between. From germline, CDR1 is MNHEY and CDR2 SMNVEV (reference sequence). CDR3 length equals 14 residues. In nucleotides, the CDR3 is TGTGCCAGCAGTCCTTCGCGGGAGGATCAGCCCCAGCATTTT. Its translation: CASSPSREDQPQHF.

This rearrangement joins TRBV5-5 to TRBJ1-1; the D is unclear. The CDR3 length is 17 residues. V gave up 0 bases and J gave up 1 base, with 16 bases separating them. Germline lookup yields CDR1 SGHKS and CDR2 YYEKEE (reference sequence). The chain's CDR3 is CASSLAGYLLRNTEAFF. The CDR3 nucleotides read TGTGCCAGCAGCTTGGCCGGGTATTTGCTTAGGAACACTGAAGCTTTCTTT.

The rearrangement joins TRBV6-5 to TRBJ2-1; D is ambiguous. There are 15 residues in the CDR3. V was clipped by 2 bases and J by 2 bases, with 10 bases between them. Germline-derived CDR1 and CDR2 are MNHEY and SVGAGI. The CDR3 region has the DNA TGTGCCAGCAGTTACAATAGTTTTACCTACAATGAGCAGTTCTTC. The encoded protein is CASSYNSFTYNEQFF.

The chain uses TRBV7-9 and TRBJ1-6, with 7 bases identical to TRBD1. The CDR3 is 14 residues long. V gave up 6 bases and J gave up 6 bases; unmatched junction bases: 5. Per germline, CDR1 SEHNR and CDR2 FQNEAQ (reference sequence). As DNA, the CDR3 is TGTGCCAGCAGTATTACAGGGGCTAATTCACCCCTCCACTTT. Its translation: CASSITGANSPLHF.

V and J are TRBV15 and TRBJ1-1; no firm D call. CDR1 LNHNV and CDR2 YYDKDF come from the germline V gene (reference sequence). V was clipped by 3 bases and J by 1 base, with 12 bases between them. The CDR3 covers 15 residues. This chain's CDR3 is CATSSTGKGNTEAFF. DNA of the CDR3: TGTGCCACCAGCAGTACCGGGAAGGGGAACACTGAAGCTTTCTTT.

This chain links TRBV27 with TRBJ1-2, with a weak D call TRBD1 (5 bases). The CDR3 runs to 14 residues. Germline V gives CDR1 MNHEY, CDR2 SMNVEV (reference sequence). Trimming pared 3 bases from V and 3 bases from J, leaving 11 bases between. In nucleotides, the CDR3 is TGTGCCAGCAGTTTCAGGGTCGACGACTATGGCTACACCTTC. It codes for CASSFRVDDYGYTF.

CDR3 sequence (DNA): TGTGCCACAAACCGGGACAGTGGAGATACGCAGTATTTT. Translating gives CATNRDSGDTQYF. The V gene is TRBV6-5, the J gene TRBJ2-3; 7 nucleotides line up with TRBD1. V shed 10 bases and J 5 bases; nucleotides not matched to a gene: 9. This CDR3 spans 13 amino acids. CDR1 is MNHEY, CDR2 SVGAGI, per germline.

This clone was observed a few times. The chain couples TRBV7-9 to TRBJ2-7; 9 nucleotides agree with TRBD1. The junction had 2 bases not matched to a gene; V was cut back by 5 bases and J by 3 bases. The CDR3 loop spans 13 amino acids. The germline V gene encodes CDR1 SEHNR and CDR2 FQNEAQ (reference sequence). In DNA, the CDR3 is TGTGCCAGCAGCGTGACAGGGGGCTACGAGCAGTACGTC. It codes for CASSVTGGYEQYV.

V is TRBV28 and J is TRBJ1-1; possible D gene TRBD1, 5 bases. Germline CDR1 MDHEN, CDR2 SYDVKM. CDR3 size: 13 residues. Trimming removed 2 bases from V and 6 bases from J, with 10 bases in between. CDR3 bases: TGTGCCAGCAGTTTAGTAGGGGTCTCTGAAGCTTTCTTT. Translating gives CASSLVGVSEAFF.

J is TRBJ2-6 and V is TRBV5-6; 11 positions agree with TRBD1. Unmatched junction bases numbered 11, after V lost 4 bases and J lost 5 bases. From germline, CDR1 is SGHDT and CDR2 YYEEEE. The CDR3 has 18 amino acids. This CDR3 reads CASSGRTGGEIRANVLTF. The DNA for the CDR3 is TGTGCCAGCAGCGGCCGGACAGGGGGCGAGATTCGGGCCAACGTCCTGACTTTC.

The chain is built from TRBV5-4 and TRBJ2-3; possibly TRBD2 for D (6 bases). The length of the CDR3 is 13 residues. With 2 bases removed from V and 5 bases from J, the gap between germline ends came to 9 bases. In germline, CDR1 is SGHNT, CDR2 YYREEE (reference sequence). The CDR3 DNA sequence: TGTGCCAGCAGCTTCGGGGGTAGAGATACGCAGTATTTT. Translation gives CASSFGGRDTQYF.

This sequence joins TRBV5-5 and TRBJ1-1, with TRBD1 matching 7 bases. Germline V lookup: CDR1 SGHKS, CDR2 YYEKEE (reference sequence). V was clipped by 3 bases and J by 0 bases; unmatched bases: 8. The CDR3 sequence is 16 residues long. CDR3 region: CASSWTGSVMNTEAFF. As DNA, the CDR3 is TGTGCCAGCAGCTGGACAGGTTCGGTTATGAACACTGAAGCTTTCTTT.